This T cell receptor beta chain was profiled in a study of quantifying T cell responses using KT2 cells. On the study more broadly: cDNA was made from DNase-treated RNA using alpha and beta constant primers. A predetermined fluorescence threshold ended the second PCR, run as a qPCR.

Trimming shortened V by 5 bases and J by 1 base, and 21 bases separated the two germline ends. Germline-derived CDR1 and CDR2 are SQVTM and ANQGSEA. The CDR3 sequence is 17 residues long. An oligo carrying a UMI was ligated to the cDNA 3' end. The first PCR ran three to four cycles with an equimolar RC1.1 and RC1.2 beta primer mix. From the second PCR onward, TCR alpha and beta chains were processed separately. TCRdb called the UMI-ligation and nested PCR reads again in MiXCR, with one record for every CDR3 protein. The sample holds tens of thousands of distinct CDR3 sequences, about 7.3% seen once. The sample is PBMC spiked with counted cells of clone KT2.

This TCR was sampled from a human donor. Material for sequencing was PBMCs spiked with cells of the T cell clone KT2. The chain recombines TRBV29-1 with TRBJ2-1; a possible D gene is TRBD2 (6 bases). The CDR3 loop reads CSVPVYRGLHSYNEQFF. The CDR3 coding sequence is TGCAGCGTTCCGGTTTATAGGGGACTCCATTCCTACAATGAGCAGTTCTTC.